The 5 T cell receptor beta chains given below trace back to one sample, sequenced in a study of T cells after yellow fever vaccination. Via MiXCR, TCRdb re-called the 5' RACE reads, giving one row per CDR3 protein. The sample consists of 350,000 or so distinct CDR3 sequences, 7% to 10% of them appearing once. The specimen was PBMCs, collected roughly 46 days after the first yellow fever vaccination. The source is a man between 18 and 35 years old who received the YFV17D yellow fever vaccine.

The chain combines TRBV20-1 with TRBJ2-2; no firm D call. Germline CDR1 is DFQATT and CDR2 is SNEGSKA (reference sequence). This CDR3 has 12 amino acids. V was pared by 5 bases and J by 3 bases, with 7 bases between. DNA for the CDR3: TGCAGTGCTCCCTCATACACCGGGGAGCTGTTTTTT. It translates to CSAPSYTGELFF.

A few counts support this clonotype. The CDR3 sequence is CATSTNRRTFPQHF. The CDR3 nucleotides are TGTGCCACCAGCACAAACAGACGGACTTTTCCCCAGCATTTT. The chain couples TRBV15 to TRBJ1-5; D call uncertain. CDR3 length: 14 residues. V was clipped by 4 bases and J by 10 bases, with 17 bases between them. Looked up from germline, CDR1 is LNHNV and CDR2 is YYDKDF (reference sequence).

This clonotype has more than one count but fewer than ten. The CDR3 region is CASKTSGGLSTGELFF. In DNA form, the CDR3 reads TGTGCCAGCAAGACTAGCGGGGGCTTGAGCACCGGGGAGCTGTTTTTT. This chain uses TRBV27 with TRBJ2-2; 12 bases are shared with TRBD2. This CDR3 region has 16 residues. Looked up from germline, CDR1 is MNHEY and CDR2 is SMNVEV (reference sequence). Trimming took 7 bases from V and 4 from J; bases not matched to a gene: 7.

This clonotype was counted between two and nine times. The chain uses TRBV7-3 and TRBJ2-3; 8 positions agree with TRBD2. The CDR3 length is 15 residues. With 5 bases clipped from V and 5 bases from J, the junction kept 9 bases outside the gene matches. Germline V gene data show CDR1 as SGHTA and CDR2 as FQGTGA. For the CDR3, the DNA is TGTGCCAGCAGCCCGGGGGGACTAGGGCTAGATACGCAGTATTTT. Translating it yields CASSPGGLGLDTQYF.

The chain couples TRBV12-3 or TRBV12-4 to TRBJ1-2; D may be TRBD1 (6 bases). The CDR3 runs to 14 residues. The germline V and J ends were trimmed by 3 bases and 4 bases, with 12 bases remaining between them. The CDR3: CASSFRGQLYGYTF. In nucleotides, the CDR3 is TGTGCCAGCAGTTTCCGCGGACAGCTCTATGGCTACACCTTC.